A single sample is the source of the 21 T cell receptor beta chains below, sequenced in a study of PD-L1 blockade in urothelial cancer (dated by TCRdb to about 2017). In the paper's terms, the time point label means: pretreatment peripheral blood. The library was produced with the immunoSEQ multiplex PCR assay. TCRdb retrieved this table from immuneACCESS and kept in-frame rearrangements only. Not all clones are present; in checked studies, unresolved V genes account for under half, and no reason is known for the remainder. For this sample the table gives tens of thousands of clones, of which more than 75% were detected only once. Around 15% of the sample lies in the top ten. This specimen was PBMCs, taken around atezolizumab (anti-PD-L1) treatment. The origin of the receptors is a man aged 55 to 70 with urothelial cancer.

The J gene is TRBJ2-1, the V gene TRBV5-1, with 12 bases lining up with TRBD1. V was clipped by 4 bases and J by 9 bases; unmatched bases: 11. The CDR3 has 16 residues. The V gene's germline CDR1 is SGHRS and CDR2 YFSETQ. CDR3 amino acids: CASSASPGQGAVEQFF. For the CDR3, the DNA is TGCGCCAGCAGCGCGTCACCGGGACAGGGGGCGGTTGAGCAGTTCTTC. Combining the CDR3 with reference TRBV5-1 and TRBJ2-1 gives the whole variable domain KAGVTQTPRYLIKTRGQQVTLSCSPISGHRSVSWYQQTPGQGLQFLFEYFSETQRNKGNFPGRFSGRQFSNSRSEMNVSTLELGDSALYLCASSASPGQGAVEQFFGPGTRLTVL.

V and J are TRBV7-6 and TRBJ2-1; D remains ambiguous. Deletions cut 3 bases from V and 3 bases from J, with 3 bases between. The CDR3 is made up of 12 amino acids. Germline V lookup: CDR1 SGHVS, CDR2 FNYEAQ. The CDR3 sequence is CASSFSYNEQFF. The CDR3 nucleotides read TGTGCCAGCAGCTTTAGCTACAATGAGCAGTTCTTC. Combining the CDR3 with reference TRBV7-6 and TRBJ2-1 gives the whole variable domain GAGVSQSPRYKVTKRGQDVALRCDPISGHVSLYWYRQALGQGPEFLTYFNYEAQQDKSGLPNDRFSAERPEGSISTLTIQRTEQRDSAMYRCASSFSYNEQFFGPGTRLTVL.

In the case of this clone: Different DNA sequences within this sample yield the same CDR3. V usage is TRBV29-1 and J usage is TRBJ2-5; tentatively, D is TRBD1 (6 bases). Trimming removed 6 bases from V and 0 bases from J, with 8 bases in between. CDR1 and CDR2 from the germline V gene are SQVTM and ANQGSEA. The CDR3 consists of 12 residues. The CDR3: CSVRTDQETQYF. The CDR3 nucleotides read TGCAGCGTCAGGACAGACCAAGAGACCCAGTACTTC.

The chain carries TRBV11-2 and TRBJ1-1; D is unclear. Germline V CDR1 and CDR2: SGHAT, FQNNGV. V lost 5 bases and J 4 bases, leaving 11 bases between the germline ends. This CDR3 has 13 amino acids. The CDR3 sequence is CASSTERGTEAFF. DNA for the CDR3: TGTGCCAGCAGCACCGAGCGGGGCACTGAAGCTTTCTTT.

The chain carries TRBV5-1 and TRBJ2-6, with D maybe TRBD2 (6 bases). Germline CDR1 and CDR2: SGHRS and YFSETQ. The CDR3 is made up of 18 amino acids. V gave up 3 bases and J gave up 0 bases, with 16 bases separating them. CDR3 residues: CASSWRGMGISGANVLTF. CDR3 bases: TGCGCCAGCAGCTGGAGGGGCATGGGGATCTCTGGGGCCAACGTCCTGACTTTC.

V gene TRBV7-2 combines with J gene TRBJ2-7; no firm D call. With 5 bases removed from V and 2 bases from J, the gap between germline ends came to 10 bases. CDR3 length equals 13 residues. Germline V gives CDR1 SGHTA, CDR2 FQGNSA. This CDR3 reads CASSNSRTYEQYF. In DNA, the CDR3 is TGTGCCAGCAGCAATTCTAGGACCTACGAGCAGTACTTC.

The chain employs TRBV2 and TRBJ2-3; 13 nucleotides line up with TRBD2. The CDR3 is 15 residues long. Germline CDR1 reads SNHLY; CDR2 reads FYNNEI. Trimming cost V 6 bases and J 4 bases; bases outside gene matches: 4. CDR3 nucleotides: TGTGCCAGCAGAGTGGGGACTAGCGGGGCAGATACGCAGTATTTT. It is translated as CASRVGTSGADTQYF.

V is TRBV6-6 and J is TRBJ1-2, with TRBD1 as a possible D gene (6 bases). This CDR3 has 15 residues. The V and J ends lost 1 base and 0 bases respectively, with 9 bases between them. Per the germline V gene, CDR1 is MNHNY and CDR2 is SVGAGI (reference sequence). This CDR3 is CASSYLAGANYGYTF. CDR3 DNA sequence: TGTGCCAGCAGTTACTTGGCAGGGGCTAACTATGGCTACACCTTC.

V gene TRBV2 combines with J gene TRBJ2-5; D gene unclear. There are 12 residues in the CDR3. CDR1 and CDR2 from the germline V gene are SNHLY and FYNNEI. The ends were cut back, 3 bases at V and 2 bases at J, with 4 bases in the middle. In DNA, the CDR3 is TGTGCCAGCAGTGATAGTCAAGAGACCCAGTACTTC. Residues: CASSDSQETQYF. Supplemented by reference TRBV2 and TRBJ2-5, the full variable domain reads EPEVTQTPSHQVTQMGQEVILRCVPISNHLYFYWYRQILGQKVEFLVSFYNNEISEKSEIFDDQFSVERPDGSNFTLKIRSTKLEDSAMYFCASSDSQETQYFGPGTRLLVL.

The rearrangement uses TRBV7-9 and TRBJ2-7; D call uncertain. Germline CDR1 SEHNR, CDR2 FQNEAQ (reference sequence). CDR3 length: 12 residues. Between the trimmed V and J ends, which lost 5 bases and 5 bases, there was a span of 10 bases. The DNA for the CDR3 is TGTGCCAGCAGCCCTACTCTAAACGAGCAGTACTTC. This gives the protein CASSPTLNEQYF.

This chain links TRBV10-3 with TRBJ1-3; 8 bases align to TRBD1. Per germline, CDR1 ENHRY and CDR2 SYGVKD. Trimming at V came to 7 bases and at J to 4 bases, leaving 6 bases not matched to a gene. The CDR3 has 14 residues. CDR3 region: CAINPGQAGNTIYF. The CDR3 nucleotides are TGTGCCATCAACCCGGGACAGGCGGGAAACACCATATATTTT.

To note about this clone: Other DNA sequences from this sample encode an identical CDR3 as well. The CDR3 reads CASSQDRGGAYGYTF. CDR3 coding DNA: TGTGCCAGCAGCCAAGACCGGGGGGGGGCTTATGGCTACACCTTC. This chain connects TRBV14 to TRBJ1-2, with D maybe TRBD1 (6 bases). The CDR3 runs 15 residues. V lost 0 bases and J 5 bases, leaving 13 bases between the germline ends. The germline gives CDR1 SGHDN, CDR2 FVKESK.

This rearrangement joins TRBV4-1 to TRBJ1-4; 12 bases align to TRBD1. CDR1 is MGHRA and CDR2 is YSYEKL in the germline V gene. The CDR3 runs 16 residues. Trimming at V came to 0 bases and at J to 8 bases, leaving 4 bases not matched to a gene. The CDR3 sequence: CASSQDRDRGQEKLFF. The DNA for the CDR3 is TGCGCCAGCAGCCAAGACCGGGACAGGGGGCAAGAAAAACTGTTTTTT.

CDR3 sequence: CASSLAVGGFGSGNTIYF. The CDR3 nucleotides read TGTGCCAGCAGCTTAGCGGTTGGGGGGTTCGGCTCTGGAAACACCATATATTTT. This sequence joins TRBV7-6 and TRBJ1-3, with D maybe TRBD1 (5 bases). The V gene's germline CDR1 is SGHVS and CDR2 FNYEAQ. This CDR3 has 18 residues. V gave up 0 bases and J gave up 0 bases, with 15 bases separating them.

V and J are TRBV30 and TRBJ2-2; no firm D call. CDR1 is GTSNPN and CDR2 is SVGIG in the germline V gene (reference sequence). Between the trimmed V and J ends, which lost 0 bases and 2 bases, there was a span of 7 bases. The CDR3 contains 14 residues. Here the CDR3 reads CAWSVLSNTGELFF. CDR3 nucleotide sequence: TGTGCCTGGAGTGTACTTAGCAACACCGGGGAGCTGTTTTTT.

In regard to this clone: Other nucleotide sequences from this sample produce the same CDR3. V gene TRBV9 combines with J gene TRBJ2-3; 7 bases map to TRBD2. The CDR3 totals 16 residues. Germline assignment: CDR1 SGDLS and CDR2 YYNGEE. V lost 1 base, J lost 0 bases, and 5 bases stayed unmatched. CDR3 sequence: CASSVTGGGSTDTQYF. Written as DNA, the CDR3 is TGTGCCAGCAGCGTAACTGGCGGGGGTAGCACAGATACGCAGTATTTT.

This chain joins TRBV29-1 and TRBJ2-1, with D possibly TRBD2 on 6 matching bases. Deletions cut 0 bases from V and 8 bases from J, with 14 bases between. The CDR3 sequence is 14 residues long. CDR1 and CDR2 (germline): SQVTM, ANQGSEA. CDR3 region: CSVEDRAGMDEQFF. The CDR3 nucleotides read TGCAGCGTTGAAGATCGCGCGGGGATGGATGAGCAGTTCTTC.

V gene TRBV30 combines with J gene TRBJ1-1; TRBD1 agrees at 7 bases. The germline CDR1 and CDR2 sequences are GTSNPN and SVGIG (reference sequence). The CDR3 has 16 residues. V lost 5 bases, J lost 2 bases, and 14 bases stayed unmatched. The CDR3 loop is CAWSRDSAFSNTEAFF. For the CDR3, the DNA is TGTGCCTGGTCCCGGGACAGCGCTTTCAGCAACACTGAAGCTTTCTTT.

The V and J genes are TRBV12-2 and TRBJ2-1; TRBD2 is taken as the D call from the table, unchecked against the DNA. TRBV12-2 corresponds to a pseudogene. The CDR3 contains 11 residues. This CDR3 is CASRENNEQFF. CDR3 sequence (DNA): TGTGCAAGTCGCGAGAACAATGAGCAGTTCTTC.

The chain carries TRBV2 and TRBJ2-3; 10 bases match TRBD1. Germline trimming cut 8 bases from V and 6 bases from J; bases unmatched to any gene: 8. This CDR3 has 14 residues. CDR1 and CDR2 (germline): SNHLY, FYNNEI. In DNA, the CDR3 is TGTGCCAGCCATCGGGGACAGGGGCTGGATACGCAGTATTTT. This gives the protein CASHRGQGLDTQYF. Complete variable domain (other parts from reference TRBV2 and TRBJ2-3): EPEVTQTPSHQVTQMGQEVILRCVPISNHLYFYWYRQILGQKVEFLVSFYNNEISEKSEIFDDQFSVERPDGSNFTLKIRSTKLEDSAMYFCASHRGQGLDTQYFGPGTRLTVL.

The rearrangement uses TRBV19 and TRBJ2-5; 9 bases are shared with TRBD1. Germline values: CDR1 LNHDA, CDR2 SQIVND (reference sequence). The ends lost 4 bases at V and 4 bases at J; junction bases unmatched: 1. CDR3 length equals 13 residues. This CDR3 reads CASSRQGGETQYF. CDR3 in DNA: TGTGCCAGTAGTAGACAGGGGGGAGAGACCCAGTACTTC.